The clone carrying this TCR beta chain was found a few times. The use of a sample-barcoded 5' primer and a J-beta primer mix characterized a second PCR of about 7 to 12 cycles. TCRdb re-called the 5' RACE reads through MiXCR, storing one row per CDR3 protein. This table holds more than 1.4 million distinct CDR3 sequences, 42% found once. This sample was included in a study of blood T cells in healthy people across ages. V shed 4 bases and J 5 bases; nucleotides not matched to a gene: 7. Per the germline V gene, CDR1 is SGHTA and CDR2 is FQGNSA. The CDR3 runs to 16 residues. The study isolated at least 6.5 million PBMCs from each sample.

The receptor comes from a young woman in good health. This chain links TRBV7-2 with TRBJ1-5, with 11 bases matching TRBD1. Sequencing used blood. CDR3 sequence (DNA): TGTGCCAGCAGCTCCCGGACAGGGGGCGCGGATCAGCCCCAGCATTTT. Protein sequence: CASSSRTGGADQPQHF.